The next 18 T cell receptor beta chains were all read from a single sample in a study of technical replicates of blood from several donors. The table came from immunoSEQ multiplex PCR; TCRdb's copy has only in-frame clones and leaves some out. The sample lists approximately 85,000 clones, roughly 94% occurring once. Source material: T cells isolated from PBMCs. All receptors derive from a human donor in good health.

CDR3 nucleotide sequence: TGTGCCAGCAGCTCCCGGGACAGGGATGAGCAGTTCTTC. Translation gives CASSSRDRDEQFF. This sequence joins TRBV11-2 and TRBJ2-1, with 9 bases that match TRBD1. In germline, CDR1 is SGHAT, CDR2 FQNNGV. The CDR3 is 13 residues long. Losses at the gene ends were 4 bases for V and 8 bases for J; bases not matched to a gene: 3.

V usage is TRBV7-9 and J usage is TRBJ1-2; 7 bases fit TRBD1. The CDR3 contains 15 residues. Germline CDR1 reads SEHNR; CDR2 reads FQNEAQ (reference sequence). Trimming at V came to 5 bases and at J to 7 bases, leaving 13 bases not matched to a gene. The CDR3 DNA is TGTGCCAGCAGCCGAGGATTACGGGACAGCTCTGGCTACACCTTC. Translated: CASSRGLRDSSGYTF.

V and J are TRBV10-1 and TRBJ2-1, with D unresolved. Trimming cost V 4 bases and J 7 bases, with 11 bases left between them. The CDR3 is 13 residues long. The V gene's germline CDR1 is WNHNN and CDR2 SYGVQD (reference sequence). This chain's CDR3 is CASSGFSTNEQFF. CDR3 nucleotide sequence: TGCGCCAGCAGTGGATTTTCGACAAATGAGCAGTTCTTC.

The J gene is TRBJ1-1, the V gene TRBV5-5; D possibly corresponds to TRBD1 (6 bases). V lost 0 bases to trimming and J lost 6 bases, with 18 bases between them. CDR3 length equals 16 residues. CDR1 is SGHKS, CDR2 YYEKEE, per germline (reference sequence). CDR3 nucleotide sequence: TGTGCCAGCAGCTTGGAGCCACAAGGGGGGGGTGCTGAAGCTTTCTTT. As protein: CASSLEPQGGGAEAFF.

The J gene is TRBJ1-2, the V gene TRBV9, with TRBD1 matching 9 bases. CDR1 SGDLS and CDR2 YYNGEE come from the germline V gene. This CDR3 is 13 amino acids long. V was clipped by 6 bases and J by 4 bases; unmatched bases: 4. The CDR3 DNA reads TGTGCCAGCACCGGACAGGGGAGCTATGGCTACACCTTC. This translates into CASTGQGSYGYTF.

CDR3: CASSLGRQGRNEQFF. CDR3 nucleotide sequence: TGTGCCAGCAGCTTAGGAAGACAGGGGAGGAATGAGCAGTTCTTC. The rearrangement uses TRBV7-7 and TRBJ2-1; the match to TRBD1 covers 8 bases. The trim removed 1 base at V and 7 bases at J, leaving 6 bases unmatched. The CDR3 is 15 amino acids. The germline V gene has CDR1 SSHAT and CDR2 FNYEAQ (reference sequence).

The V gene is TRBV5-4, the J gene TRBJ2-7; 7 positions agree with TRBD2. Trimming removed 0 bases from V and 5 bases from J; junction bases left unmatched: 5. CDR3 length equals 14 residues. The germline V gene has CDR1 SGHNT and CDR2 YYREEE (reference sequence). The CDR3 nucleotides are TGTGCCAGCAGCTTGGAAGCGGGGTCCCACGAGCAGTACTTC. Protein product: CASSLEAGSHEQYF. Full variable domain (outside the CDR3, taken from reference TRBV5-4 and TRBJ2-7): ETGVTQSPTHLIKTRGQQVTLRCSSQSGHNTVSWYQQALGQGPQFIFQYYREEENGRGNFPPRFSGLQFPNYSSELNVNALELDDSALYLCASSLEAGSHEQYFGPGTRLTVT.

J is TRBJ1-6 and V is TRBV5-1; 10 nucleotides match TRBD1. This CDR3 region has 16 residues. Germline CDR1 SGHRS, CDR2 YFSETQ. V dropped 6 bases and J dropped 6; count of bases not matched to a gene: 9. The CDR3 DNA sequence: TGCGCCAGCATGGATCCCAGACAGGGGGCTAATTCACCCCTCCACTTT. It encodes CASMDPRQGANSPLHF.

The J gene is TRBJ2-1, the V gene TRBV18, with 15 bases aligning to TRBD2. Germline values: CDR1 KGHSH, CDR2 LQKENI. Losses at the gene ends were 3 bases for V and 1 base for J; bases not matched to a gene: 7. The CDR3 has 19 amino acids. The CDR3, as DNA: TGTGCCAGCTCACCGGGACTAGCGGGGGGTCCTCCGTCCTACAATGAGCAGTTCTTC. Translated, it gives CASSPGLAGGPPSYNEQFF.

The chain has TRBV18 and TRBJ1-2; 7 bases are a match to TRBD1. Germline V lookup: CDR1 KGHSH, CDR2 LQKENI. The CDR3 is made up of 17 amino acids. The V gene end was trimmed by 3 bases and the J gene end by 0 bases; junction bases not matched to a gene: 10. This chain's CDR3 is CASSPNPGTAANYGYTF. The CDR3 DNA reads TGTGCCAGCTCACCTAACCCCGGGACAGCCGCTAACTATGGCTACACCTTC.

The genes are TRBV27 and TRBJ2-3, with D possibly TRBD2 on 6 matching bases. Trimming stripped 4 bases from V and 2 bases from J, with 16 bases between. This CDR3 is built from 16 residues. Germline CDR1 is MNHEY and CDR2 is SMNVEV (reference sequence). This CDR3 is CASSWISGAYTDTQYF. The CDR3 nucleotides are TGTGCCAGCAGTTGGATTAGCGGAGCATACACAGATACGCAGTATTTT.

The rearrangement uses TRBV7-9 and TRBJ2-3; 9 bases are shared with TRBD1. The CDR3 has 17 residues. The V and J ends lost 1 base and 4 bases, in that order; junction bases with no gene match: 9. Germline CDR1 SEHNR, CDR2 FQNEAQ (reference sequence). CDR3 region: CASSLVVMGQGPDTQYF. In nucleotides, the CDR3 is TGTGCCAGCAGCTTAGTGGTTATGGGACAGGGTCCAGATACGCAGTATTTT.

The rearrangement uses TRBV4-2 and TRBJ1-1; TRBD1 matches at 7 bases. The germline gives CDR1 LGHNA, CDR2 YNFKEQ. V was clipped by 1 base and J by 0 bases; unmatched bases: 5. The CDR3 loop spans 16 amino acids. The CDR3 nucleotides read TGTGCCAGCAGCCAAGTGGAACAGGGGATGAACACTGAAGCTTTCTTT. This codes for CASSQVEQGMNTEAFF.

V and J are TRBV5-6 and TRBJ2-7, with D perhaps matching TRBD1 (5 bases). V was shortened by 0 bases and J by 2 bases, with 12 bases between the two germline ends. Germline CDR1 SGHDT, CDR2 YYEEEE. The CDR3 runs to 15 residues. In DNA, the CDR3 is TGTGCCAGCAGCTTGGTAAGGGGTAGCACCTACGAGCAGTACTTC. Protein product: CASSLVRGSTYEQYF.

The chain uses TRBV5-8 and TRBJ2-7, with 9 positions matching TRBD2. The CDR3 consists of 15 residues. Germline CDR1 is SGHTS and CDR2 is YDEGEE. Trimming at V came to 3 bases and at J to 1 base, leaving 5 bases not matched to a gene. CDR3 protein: CASSSVLAGSYEQYF. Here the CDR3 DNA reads TGTGCCAGCAGCTCTGTCCTAGCGGGATCCTACGAGCAGTACTTC.

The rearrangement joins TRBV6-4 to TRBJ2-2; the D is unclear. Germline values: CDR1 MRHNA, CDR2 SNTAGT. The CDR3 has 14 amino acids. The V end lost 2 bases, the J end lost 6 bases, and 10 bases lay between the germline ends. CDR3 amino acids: CASSDGLTPGELFF. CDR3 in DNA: TGTGCCAGCAGTGACGGGTTGACTCCCGGGGAGCTGTTTTTT.

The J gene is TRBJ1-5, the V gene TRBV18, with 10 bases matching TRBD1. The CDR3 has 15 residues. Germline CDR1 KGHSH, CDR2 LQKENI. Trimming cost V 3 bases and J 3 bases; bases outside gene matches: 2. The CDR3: CASSPGQGLNQPQHF. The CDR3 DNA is TGTGCCAGCTCACCGGGACAGGGGCTCAATCAGCCCCAGCATTTT.

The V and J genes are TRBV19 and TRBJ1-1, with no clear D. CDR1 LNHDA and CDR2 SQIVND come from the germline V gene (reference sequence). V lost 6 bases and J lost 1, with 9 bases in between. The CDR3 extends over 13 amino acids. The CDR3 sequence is CASSPTANTEAFF. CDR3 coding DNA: TGTGCCAGTAGCCCCACAGCGAACACTGAAGCTTTCTTT.